These 22 T cell receptor beta chains were sequenced from one sample in a study of cytomegalovirus exposure and HLA in healthy donors. The PCR contained 60 Vbeta and 13 Jbeta primers. The repertoire was sequenced with immunoSEQ multiplex PCR; TCRdb's copy has only in-frame clones and lacks some. The data show some 130,000 clones, approximately 89% seen once. Sequencing used PBMCs. Receptors were obtained from a woman in her twenties or thirties in good health and CMV-seropositive.

The rearrangement uses TRBV28 and TRBJ2-3; 11 positions agree with TRBD1. V shed 5 bases and J 7 bases; nucleotides not matched to a gene: 14. The CDR3 runs 17 residues. CDR1 MDHEN and CDR2 SYDVKM come from the germline V gene. The CDR3 DNA is TGTGCCAGCAGTCGCCCCCCCGGGACAGGGGGAACGAATACGCAGTATTTT. Its protein product is CASSRPPGTGGTNTQYF. The full variable domain, completed using reference TRBV28 and TRBJ2-3, is DVKVTQSSRYLVKRTGEKVFLECVQDMDHENMFWYRQDPGLGLRLIYFSYDVKMKEKGDIPEGYSVSREKKERFSLILESASTNQTSMYLCASSRPPGTGGTNTQYFGPGTRLTVL.

The chain links TRBV9 to TRBJ1-1; the match to TRBD1 covers 8 bases. The V gene's germline CDR1 is SGDLS and CDR2 YYNGEE. Unmatched junction bases numbered 6, after V lost 4 bases and J lost 7 bases. The CDR3 totals 13 residues. CDR3 sequence (DNA): TGTGCCAGCAGCCCCGGGACAGGACTTGAAGCTTTCTTT. This codes for CASSPGTGLEAFF.

This rearrangement joins TRBV27 to TRBJ2-3, with D possibly being TRBD2 (5 bases). Trimming shortened V by 5 bases and J by 0 bases, and 12 bases separated the two germline ends. The CDR3 length is 15 residues. Germline values: CDR1 MNHEY, CDR2 SMNVEV (reference sequence). The CDR3 nucleotides read TGTGCCAGCAGTCCCGGGCGACTAAGCACAGATACGCAGTATTTT. This encodes CASSPGRLSTDTQYF.

The chain recombines TRBV6-6 with TRBJ1-4; D unclear. The V gene lost 8 bases and the J gene lost 3 bases, with 10 bases spanning the gap. The CDR3 is 13 residues long. The germline CDR1 and CDR2 sequences are MNHNY and SVGAGI (reference sequence). The CDR3 here is CASRGPANEKLFF. In DNA, the CDR3 is TGTGCCAGCCGAGGGCCAGCTAATGAAAAACTGTTTTTT.

V gene TRBV10-3 combines with J gene TRBJ2-5, with 8 bases that match TRBD2. Near its end, the DNA agrees better with TRBJ2-7, so the J call may be wrong. The CDR3 sequence is 16 residues long. CDR1 ENHRY and CDR2 SYGVKD come from the germline V gene. The CDR3 DNA reads TGTGCCATCAGTGAGTCTTATAGCGGGGTTCCCTACGAGCAGTACTTC. Translating gives CAISESYSGVPYEQYF.

The genes are TRBV7-3 and TRBJ2-3; 10 positions match TRBD2. CDR3 length equals 14 residues. Per germline, CDR1 SGHTA and CDR2 FQGTGA. Unmatched junction bases numbered 4, after V lost 6 bases and J lost 4 bases. The CDR3 DNA reads TGTGCCAGCAGAGAAGCGGGGGGGCCAGATACGCAGTATTTT. Amino acid sequence: CASREAGGPDTQYF.

The rearrangement joins TRBV6-1 to TRBJ1-3; TRBD1 might be the D (5 bases). Germline V gene lookup returns CDR1 MNHNS and CDR2 SASEGT. The CDR3 is 13 amino acids. V lost 4 bases to trimming and J lost 5 bases, with 9 bases between them. The chain's CDR3 is CASSGTYRNTIYF. The CDR3 bases are TGTGCCAGCAGTGGGACATACAGAAACACCATATATTTT.

This clone has only one observation. This chain connects TRBV5-8 to TRBJ1-5, with 12 bases aligning to TRBD1. CDR3 length equals 15 residues. CDR1 and CDR2 from the germline V gene are SGHTS and YDEGEE. V lost 4 bases, J lost 6 bases, and 5 bases stayed unmatched. The DNA of the CDR3 is TGTGCCAGCAGCGGGGGACAGGGGGCAGTTCAGCCCCAGCATTTT. Translated, it gives CASSGGQGAVQPQHF.

This rearrangement joins TRBV7-9 to TRBJ1-4, with 8 nucleotides matching TRBD1. V was pared by 1 base and J by 13 bases, with 5 bases of the junction left unmatched. Germline V gene data show CDR1 as SEHNR and CDR2 as FQNEAQ (reference sequence). This CDR3 has 13 amino acids. CDR3 DNA: TGTGCCAGCAGCTTAGGGACAGGGAAGGGACTGTTTTTT. Protein sequence: CASSLGTGKGLFF. The complete variable domain, with remaining parts taken from reference TRBV7-9 and TRBJ1-4, reads DTGVSQNPRHKITKRGQNVTFRCDPISEHNRLYWYRQTLGQGPEFLTYFQNEAQLEKSRLLSDRFSAERPKGSFSTLEIQRTEQGDSAMYLCASSLGTGKGLFFGSGTQLSVL.

This chain connects TRBV4-1 to TRBJ1-2, with D maybe TRBD1 (6 bases). V dropped 4 bases and J dropped 3 bases, with 21 bases sitting between them. The CDR3 consists of 17 residues. Germline V gene lookup returns CDR1 MGHRA and CDR2 YSYEKL. The CDR3 reads CASSPRGAGSFDYGYTF. As DNA, the CDR3 is TGCGCCAGCAGCCCCCGGGGGGCAGGGTCGTTCGACTATGGCTACACCTTC.

The CDR3 is CASSHLNTEAFF. In nucleotides, the CDR3 is TGTGCCAGCAGCCATTTGAACACTGAAGCTTTCTTT. The chain joins TRBV5-8 to TRBJ1-1, with D uncertain. The CDR3 consists of 12 residues. Germline CDR1 SGHTS, CDR2 YDEGEE. The V end was cut by 4 bases, the J end by 0 bases, with 4 bases between.

The CDR3 DNA reads as TGTGCCAGTAGTATAGATACTGGAGGCTATGGCTACACCTTC. Its translation: CASSIDTGGYGYTF. The rearrangement links TRBV19 to TRBJ1-2; D ambiguous. The CDR3 has 14 amino acids. V was shortened by 0 bases and J by 4 bases, with 9 bases between the two germline ends. Germline CDR1 reads LNHDA; CDR2 reads SQIVND (reference sequence).

The J gene is TRBJ1-2, the V gene TRBV7-3, with TRBD1 identical over 9 bases. The CDR3 spans 14 residues. Trimming cost V 4 bases and J 8 bases; bases outside gene matches: 8. Germline V gene sequence: CDR1 SGHTA, CDR2 FQGTGA. The CDR3: CASSSGTGLEGYTF. Written as DNA, the CDR3 is TGTGCCAGCAGCTCAGGGACAGGGTTGGAGGGCTACACCTTC.

CDR3 DNA: TGTGCCAGCAGCTTAACGTCAGGCAACACTGAAGCTTTCTTT. It codes for CASSLTSGNTEAFF. This sequence joins TRBV11-2 and TRBJ1-1; D gene ambiguous. CDR3 size: 14 residues. The germline V gene encodes CDR1 SGHAT and CDR2 FQNNGV. With 2 bases removed from V and 2 bases from J, the gap between germline ends came to 9 bases. The variable domain in full, with the rest retrieved from reference TRBV11-2 and TRBJ1-1, is EAGVAQSPRYKIIEKRQSVAFWCNPISGHATLYWYQQILGQGPKLLIQFQNNGVVDDSQLPKDRFSAERLKGVDSTLKIQPAKLEDSAVYLCASSLTSGNTEAFFGQGTRLTVV.

The chain uses TRBV29-1 and TRBJ1-1; D gene unclear. The length of the CDR3 is 13 residues. Germline CDR1 SQVTM, CDR2 ANQGSEA. V lost 0 bases and J 3 bases, leaving 8 bases between the germline ends. The CDR3 loop reads CSVEEGRDTEAFF. For the CDR3, the DNA is TGCAGCGTTGAAGAGGGGAGGGACACTGAAGCTTTCTTT.

Of note for this clone: At the DNA level, this CDR3 is encoded by other sequences in the same sample as well. The rearrangement uses TRBV7-6 and TRBJ2-7; D ambiguous. This CDR3 comprises 14 residues. Germline CDR1 is SGHVS and CDR2 is FNYEAQ. The V and J ends lost 1 base and 0 bases respectively, with 7 bases between them. CDR3 region: CASSLGTGSYEQYF. CDR3 bases: TGTGCCAGCAGCTTAGGAACGGGCTCCTACGAGCAGTACTTC.

The V gene is TRBV10-3, the J gene TRBJ2-2, with 8 bases aligning to TRBD1. V lost 7 bases to trimming and J lost 8 bases; unmatched junction nucleotides: 12. Looked up from germline, CDR1 is ENHRY and CDR2 is SYGVKD. This CDR3 contains 15 residues. CDR3 DNA sequence: TGTGCCATCATGGGGGTGTTCGACAGGGGAGGGGAGCTGTTTTTT. It codes for CAIMGVFDRGGELFF.

CDR3 bases: TGCGCCAGCAGCTTTGGGCGGGGCCCGCAAGAGACCCAGTACTTC. Protein product: CASSFGRGPQETQYF. The chain has TRBV5-1 and TRBJ2-5; D perhaps matches TRBD2 (6 bases). V dropped 2 bases and J dropped 2 bases, with 13 bases sitting between them. Germline-derived CDR1 and CDR2 are SGHRS and YFSETQ. The CDR3 has 15 amino acids.

This clone was observed once. The V and J genes are TRBV7-3 and TRBJ2-1; 11 bases line up with TRBD2. V lost 2 bases and J lost 7; bases outside the gene matches: 4. There are 15 residues in the CDR3. Germline CDR1 SGHTA, CDR2 FQGTGA. CDR3 nucleotides: TGTGCCAGCAGCTTAGGGACTAGCGGACCTAATGAGCAGTTCTTC. It is translated as CASSLGTSGPNEQFF.

The genes are TRBV12-1 and TRBJ1-1. TRBV12-1 is classified as a pseudogene. The CDR3 has 14 residues. The CDR3 region has the DNA TGTGCCAGCAGCCTGCCCCTAGGCTACACTGAAGCTTTCTTT. Translated: CASSLPLGYTEAFF.

The chain is built from TRBV14 and TRBJ1-5; the D gene is possibly TRBD1 (5 bases). Germline V gives CDR1 SGHDN, CDR2 FVKESK. The V end was cut by 0 bases, the J end by 7 bases, with 19 bases between. CDR3 length: 17 residues. DNA for the CDR3: TGTGCCAGCAGCCAAGAGAAATCGGTCCTCGGGGGGCAGCCCCAGCATTTT. Amino acid sequence: CASSQEKSVLGGQPQHF.

The chain uses TRBV30 and TRBJ2-7, with D perhaps TRBD2 (5 bases). Germline V gene data show CDR1 as GTSNPN and CDR2 as SVGIG (reference sequence). The germline V and J ends were trimmed by 3 bases and 7 bases, with 19 bases remaining between them. CDR3 size: 14 residues. CDR3: CAWSVDWRGMEQYF. CDR3 bases: TGTGCCTGGAGCGTGGACTGGAGAGGAATGGAGCAGTACTTC.